The present entry profiles one T cell receptor beta chain with its context. This CDR3 is 13 amino acids long. V was pared by 0 bases and J by 6 bases, with 6 bases between. CDR1 and CDR2 (germline): ENHRY, SYGVKD. The sample belongs to a study of radiotherapy plus CTLA-4 blockade in lung cancer. Clones were read by immunoSEQ multiplex PCR, and TCRdb kept only the in-frame ones, dropping some. The sample yields under 100,000 clones, over 80% seen once. This TCR was sampled from a human donor with non-small cell lung cancer that progressed on radiotherapy plus ipilimumab. The V gene is TRBV10-3, the J gene TRBJ2-1; D gene ambiguous. This specimen consisted of peripheral blood, obtained from a patient treated with radiotherapy plus ipilimumab. For the CDR3, the DNA is TGTGCCATCAGTGAGTCGCCCAGCAATGAGCAGTTCTTC. Its protein product is CAISESPSNEQFF.